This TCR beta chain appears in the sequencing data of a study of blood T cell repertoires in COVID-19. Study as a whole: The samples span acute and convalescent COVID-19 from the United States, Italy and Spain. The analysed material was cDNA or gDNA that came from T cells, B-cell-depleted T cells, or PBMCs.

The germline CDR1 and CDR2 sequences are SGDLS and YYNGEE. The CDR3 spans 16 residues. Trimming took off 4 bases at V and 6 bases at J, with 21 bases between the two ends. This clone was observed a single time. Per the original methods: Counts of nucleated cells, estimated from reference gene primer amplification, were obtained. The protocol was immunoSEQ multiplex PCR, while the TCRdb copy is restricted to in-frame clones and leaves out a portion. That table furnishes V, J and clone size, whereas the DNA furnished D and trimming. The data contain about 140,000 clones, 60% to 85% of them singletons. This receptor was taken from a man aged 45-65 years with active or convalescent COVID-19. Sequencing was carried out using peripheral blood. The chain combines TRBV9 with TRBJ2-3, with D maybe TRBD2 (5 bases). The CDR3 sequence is CASSQKEGVLGDTQYF. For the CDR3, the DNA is TGTGCCAGCAGCCAGAAAGAGGGAGTCTTAGGGGATACGCAGTATTTT.